The present entry profiles one TCR beta chain with its context. The antigen is not known. The record originates from a study of T-cell memory formation after mild COVID-19. Study-wide context: Clustering of TCRs was largely donor specific. Study results and limitations: Among clones peaking at day 37 in the second wave, SARS-CoV-2 specificity remained unconfirmed.

TCRdb processed the 5' RACE reads anew with MiXCR; each CDR3 protein has one entry. The table records fewer than 600,000 distinct CDR3 sequences, about 20% of them present only once. The material sequenced was PBMCs or a T cell subset sorted from them (not recorded which). This receptor was identified in an adult woman who had mild COVID-19 (a few samples of this study predate the infection). Cell type and time point are not known.

This chain's CDR3 is CSVQGTTNTGELFF. The CDR3 DNA follows: TGCAGCGTCCAAGGGACAACGAACACCGGGGAGCTGTTTTTT. The chain links TRBV29-1 to TRBJ2-2, with D possibly TRBD1 on 6 matching bases. Germline V gene sequence: CDR1 SQVTM, CDR2 ANQGSEA. The CDR3 runs to 14 residues. V shed 6 bases and J shed 0 bases, with 11 bases lying between them.